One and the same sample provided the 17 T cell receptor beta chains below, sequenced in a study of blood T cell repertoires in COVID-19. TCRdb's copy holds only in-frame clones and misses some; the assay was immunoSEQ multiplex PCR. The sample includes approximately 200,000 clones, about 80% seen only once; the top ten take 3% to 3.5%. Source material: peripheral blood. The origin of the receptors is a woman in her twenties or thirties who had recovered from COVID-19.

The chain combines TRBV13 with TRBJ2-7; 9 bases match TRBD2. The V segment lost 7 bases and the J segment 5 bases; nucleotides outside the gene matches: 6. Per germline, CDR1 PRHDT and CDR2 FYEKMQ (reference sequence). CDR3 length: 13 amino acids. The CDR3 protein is CASTQGGGDEQYF. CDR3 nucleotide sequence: TGTGCCAGCACCCAGGGCGGGGGGGACGAGCAGTACTTC.

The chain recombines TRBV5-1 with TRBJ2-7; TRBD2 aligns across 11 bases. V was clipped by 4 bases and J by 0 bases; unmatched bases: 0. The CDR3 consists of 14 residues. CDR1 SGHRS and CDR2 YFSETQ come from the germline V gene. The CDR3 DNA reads TGCGCCAGCAGCACTAGCGGGAGCTCCTACGAGCAGTACTTC. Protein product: CASSTSGSSYEQYF.

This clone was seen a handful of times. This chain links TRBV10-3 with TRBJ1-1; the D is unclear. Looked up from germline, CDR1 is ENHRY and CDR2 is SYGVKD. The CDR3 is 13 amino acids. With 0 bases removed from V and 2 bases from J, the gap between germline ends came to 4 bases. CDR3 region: CAISESQNTEAFF. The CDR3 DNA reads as TGTGCCATCAGTGAGTCCCAAAACACTGAAGCTTTCTTT.

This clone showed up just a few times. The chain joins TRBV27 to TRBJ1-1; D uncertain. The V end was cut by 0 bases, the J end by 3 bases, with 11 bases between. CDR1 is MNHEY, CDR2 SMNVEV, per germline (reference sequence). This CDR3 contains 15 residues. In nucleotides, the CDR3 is TGTGCCAGCAGTTTATCGGCAGGATGGGACACTGAAGCTTTCTTT. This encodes CASSLSAGWDTEAFF.

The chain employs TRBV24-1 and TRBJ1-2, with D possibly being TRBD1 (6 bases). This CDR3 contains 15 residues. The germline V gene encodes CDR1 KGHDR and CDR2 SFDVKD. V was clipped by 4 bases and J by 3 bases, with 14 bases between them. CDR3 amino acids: CATSDPDTGYYGYTF. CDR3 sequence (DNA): TGTGCCACCAGTGACCCTGACACAGGGTACTATGGCTACACCTTC.

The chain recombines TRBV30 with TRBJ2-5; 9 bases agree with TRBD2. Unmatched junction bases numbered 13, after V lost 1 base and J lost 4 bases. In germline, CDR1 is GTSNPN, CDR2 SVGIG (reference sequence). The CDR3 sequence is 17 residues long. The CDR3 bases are TGTGCCTGGAGTGGGGATGGTGGGCGGGGGGGATCAGAGACCCAGTACTTC. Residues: CAWSGDGGRGGSETQYF.

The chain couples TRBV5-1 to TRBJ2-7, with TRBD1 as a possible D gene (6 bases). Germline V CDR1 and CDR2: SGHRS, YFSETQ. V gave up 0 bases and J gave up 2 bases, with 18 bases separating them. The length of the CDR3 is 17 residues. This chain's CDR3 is CASSLEVFGGPTYEQYF. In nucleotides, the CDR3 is TGCGCCAGCAGCTTGGAAGTCTTTGGGGGCCCTACCTACGAGCAGTACTTC. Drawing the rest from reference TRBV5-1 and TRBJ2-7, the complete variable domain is KAGVTQTPRYLIKTRGQQVTLSCSPISGHRSVSWYQQTPGQGLQFLFEYFSETQRNKGNFPGRFSGRQFSNSRSEMNVSTLELGDSALYLCASSLEVFGGPTYEQYFGPGTRLTVT.

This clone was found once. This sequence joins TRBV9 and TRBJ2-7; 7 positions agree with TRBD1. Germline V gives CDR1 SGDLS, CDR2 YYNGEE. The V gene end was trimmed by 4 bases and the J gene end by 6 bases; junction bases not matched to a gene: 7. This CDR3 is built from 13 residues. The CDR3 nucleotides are TGTGCCAGCAGCTCCCGGGACAGCGTCGAGCAGTACTTC. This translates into CASSSRDSVEQYF.

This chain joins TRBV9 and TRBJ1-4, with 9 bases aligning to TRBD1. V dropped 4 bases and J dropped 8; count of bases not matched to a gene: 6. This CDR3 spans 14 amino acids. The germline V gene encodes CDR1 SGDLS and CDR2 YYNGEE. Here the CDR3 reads CASSIQGAGEKLFF. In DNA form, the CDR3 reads TGTGCCAGCAGCATACAGGGGGCGGGCGAAAAACTGTTTTTT.

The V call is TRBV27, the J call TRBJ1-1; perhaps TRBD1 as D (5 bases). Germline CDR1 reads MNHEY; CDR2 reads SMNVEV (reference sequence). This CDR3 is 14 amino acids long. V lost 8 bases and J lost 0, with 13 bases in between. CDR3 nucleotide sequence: TGTGCCAGCTCCTTCCGGGGGTTGAACACTGAAGCTTTCTTT. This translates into CASSFRGLNTEAFF.

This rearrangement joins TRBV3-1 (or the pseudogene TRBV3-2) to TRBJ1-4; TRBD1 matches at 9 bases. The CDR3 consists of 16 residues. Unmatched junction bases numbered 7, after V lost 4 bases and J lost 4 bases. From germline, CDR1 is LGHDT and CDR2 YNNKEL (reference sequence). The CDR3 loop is CASSLLTGGFNEKLFF. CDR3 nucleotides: TGTGCCAGCAGCCTTCTGACAGGGGGATTTAATGAAAAACTGTTTTTT.

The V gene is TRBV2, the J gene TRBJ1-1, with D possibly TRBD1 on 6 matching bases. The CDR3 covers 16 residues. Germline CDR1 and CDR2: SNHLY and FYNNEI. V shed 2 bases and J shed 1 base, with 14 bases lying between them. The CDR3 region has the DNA TGTGCCAGCAGTGAAACGCTGGACAGCACGAACACTGAAGCTTTCTTT. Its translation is CASSETLDSTNTEAFF.

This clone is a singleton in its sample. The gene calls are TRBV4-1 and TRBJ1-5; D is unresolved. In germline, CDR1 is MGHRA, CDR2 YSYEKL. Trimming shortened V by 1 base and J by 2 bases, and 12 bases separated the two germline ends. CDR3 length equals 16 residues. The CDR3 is CASSQGAPSGNQPQHF. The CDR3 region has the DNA TGCGCCAGCAGCCAAGGGGCCCCATCAGGCAATCAGCCCCAGCATTTT.

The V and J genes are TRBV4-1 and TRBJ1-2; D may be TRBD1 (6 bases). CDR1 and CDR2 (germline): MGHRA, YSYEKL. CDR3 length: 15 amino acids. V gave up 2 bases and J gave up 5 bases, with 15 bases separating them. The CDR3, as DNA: TGCGCCAGCAGCCAACTTATGGGGGCTCCATATGGCTACACCTTC. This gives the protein CASSQLMGAPYGYTF.

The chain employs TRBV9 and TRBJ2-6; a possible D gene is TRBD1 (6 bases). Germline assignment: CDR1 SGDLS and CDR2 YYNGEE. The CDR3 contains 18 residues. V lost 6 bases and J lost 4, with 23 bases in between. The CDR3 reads CASKITSSQGVGANVLTF. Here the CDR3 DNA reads TGTGCCAGCAAGATAACAAGTTCACAGGGAGTCGGGGCCAACGTCCTGACTTTC.

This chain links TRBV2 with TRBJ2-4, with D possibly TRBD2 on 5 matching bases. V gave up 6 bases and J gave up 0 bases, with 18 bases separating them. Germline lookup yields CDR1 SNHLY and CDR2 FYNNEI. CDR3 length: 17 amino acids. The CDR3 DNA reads TGTGCCAGCAGCCTCTTAGTGCGGGCCCTAGCCAAAAACATTCAGTACTTC. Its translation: CASSLLVRALAKNIQYF.

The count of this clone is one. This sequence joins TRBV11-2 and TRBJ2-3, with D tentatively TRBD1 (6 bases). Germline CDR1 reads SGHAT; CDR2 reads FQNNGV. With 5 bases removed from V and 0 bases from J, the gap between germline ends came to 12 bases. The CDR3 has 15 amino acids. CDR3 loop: CASSLVGASTDTQYF. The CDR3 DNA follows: TGTGCCAGCAGCCTAGTGGGGGCGAGCACAGATACGCAGTATTTT.